This TCR beta chain was observed in a study of T cells in Graves' hyperthyroidism and ophthalmopathy. Germline CDR1 is SGHVS and CDR2 is FNYEAQ. V lost 5 bases, J lost 7 bases, and 20 bases lay in between. CDR3 length equals 16 residues. This clonotype was seen a single time. Its antigen is unknown. Researchers amplified the TCR beta CDR3 regions from RNA transcripts. The study used the HTBI primer set for a first-round RT-PCR of the TCR CDR3. TCRdb processed the multiplex PCR reads anew with MiXCR; each CDR3 protein has one entry. The table lists roughly 250,000 distinct CDR3 sequences, more than 12% of them singletons. Study results and limitations: A model of 13 V-J pairs discriminated ophthalmopathy from stable hyperthyroidism. Most thyroid clonotypes expanded above 0.001 appeared in blood too.

The sequence was collected from a woman in her thirties or forties with Graves' hyperthyroidism that later progressed to Graves' ophthalmopathy. The sequenced sample consisted of blood. This rearrangement joins TRBV7-6 to TRBJ1-4; D is possibly TRBD1 (6 bases). This chain's CDR3 is CASSRGGRGWGEKLFF. CDR3 DNA: TGTGCCAGCAGCCGGGGGGGCAGGGGTTGGGGTGAAAAACTGTTTTTT.